This TCR beta chain was identified in a study of spatial heterogeneity in lung cancer. The table lists this clonotype with many counts. Time point here: sample taken at primary tumor resection. Unsorted samples of tumor, nontumor lung or frozen PBMC had their whole RNA sequenced. Germline V gives CDR1 SGHRS, CDR2 YFSETQ. Trimming removed 2 bases at V and 5 bases at J, with 16 bases between. The CDR3 covers 15 residues. Via MiXCR, TCRdb re-called the 5' RACE reads, giving one row per CDR3 protein. This sample has more than 85,000 distinct CDR3 sequences, with 7.5% to 10% found just once. This clonotype was obtained from a male donor with early-stage non-small cell lung cancer. The sequencing used PBMCs, collected at surgery. This rearrangement joins TRBV5-1 to TRBJ2-5, with D perhaps being TRBD1 or TRBD2 (5 bases each). The CDR3 here is CASSFRGFVGETQYF. Here the CDR3 DNA reads TGCGCCAGCAGCTTCCGGGGCTTCGTTGGGGAGACCCAGTACTTC. Full variable domain (remainder filled in from reference TRBV5-1 and TRBJ2-5): KAGVTQTPRYLIKTRGQQVTLSCSPISGHRSVSWYQQTPGQGLQFLFEYFSETQRNKGNFPGRFSGRQFSNSRSEMNVSTLELGDSALYLCASSFRGFVGETQYFGPGTRLLVL.